This TCR beta chain was recorded in a study of T cells after yellow fever vaccination. The study's findings and limits: Post-booster samples contained most primary-vaccination clones (approximately 95% CD4, roughly 88% CD8).

A note on this clonotype: Its antigen remains unidentified.

TCRdb re-called the 5' RACE reads through MiXCR, storing one row per CDR3 protein. The sample lists about 340,000 distinct CDR3 sequences; 8.7% were seen once. The length of the CDR3 is 13 residues. With 8 bases removed from V and 2 bases from J, the gap between germline ends came to 13 bases. CDR1 is MNHNS, CDR2 SASEGT, per germline. The clonotype was recovered from a man younger than 30 who received the YFV17D yellow fever vaccine. The chain is built from TRBV6-1 and TRBJ2-7; possibly TRBD1 or TRBD2 for D (5 bases each). Source: PBMCs, taken on the day of the first yellow fever vaccination. The CDR3 bases are TGTGCCAGCGGCCGGGACCGGACCTACGAGCAGTACTTC. This codes for CASGRDRTYEQYF.